One sample yielded the 20 T cell receptor beta chains listed below, sequenced in a study of beta chain features in type 1 diabetes. As every portion of the isolated RNA was reverse transcribed, the sequencing read expressed TCRB transcripts. Clones were sequenced by immunoSEQ multiplex PCR, and TCRdb holds only the in-frame ones, with some missing. This sample has about 180,000 clones, with 13% found just once. The sample taken for sequencing was central memory CD4+ T cells from blood. All receptors come from a woman aged 18-29 years in good health.

In this sample, this clone turned up a few times. Written as DNA, the CDR3 is TGCAGCGTTGCCGGAGGCCGGGGGTTCCAAGAGACCCAGTACTTC. Its translation: CSVAGGRGFQETQYF. The chain uses TRBV29-1 and TRBJ2-5; possibly TRBD2 for D (6 bases). Trimming stripped 4 bases from V and 1 base from J, with 16 bases between. Germline CDR1 reads SQVTM; CDR2 reads ANQGSEA. The CDR3 runs to 15 residues.

At least ten counts were recorded for this clone. This chain connects TRBV28 to TRBJ1-5; D possibly corresponds to TRBD1 (5 bases). The germline CDR1 and CDR2 sequences are MDHEN and SYDVKM. The CDR3 consists of 15 residues. The V gene lost 6 bases and the J gene lost 2 bases, with 14 bases spanning the gap. The CDR3 DNA follows: TGTGCCAGCAGAATACAGGTCTCCGGCAATCAGCCCCAGCATTTT. The encoded protein is CASRIQVSGNQPQHF.

This chain links TRBV6-5 with TRBJ2-7; TRBD2 matches at 13 bases. From germline, CDR1 is MNHEY and CDR2 SVGAGI. Trimming at V came to 6 bases and at J to 2 bases, leaving 4 bases not matched to a gene. The CDR3 consists of 15 residues. The chain's CDR3 is CASSPGLAGAYEQYF. CDR3 nucleotides: TGTGCCAGCAGCCCAGGACTAGCGGGGGCCTACGAGCAGTACTTC.

The rearrangement links TRBV5-4 to TRBJ1-1; TRBD1 aligns across 7 bases. The CDR3 is 14 residues long. Germline V gene sequence: CDR1 SGHNT, CDR2 YYREEE (reference sequence). V trimming: 4 bases; J trimming: 8 bases; junction bases outside the gene matches: 11. CDR3 residues: CASSADRAGREAFF. CDR3 coding DNA: TGTGCCAGCAGCGCCGACAGGGCAGGGAGAGAAGCTTTCTTT.

This chain uses TRBV6-6 with TRBJ2-2; 9 positions match TRBD2. Germline V gives CDR1 MNHNY, CDR2 SVGAGI (reference sequence). V gave up 6 bases and J gave up 2 bases; unmatched junction bases: 7. The CDR3 consists of 16 residues. The CDR3 region is CASRRTSGRNTGELFF. The CDR3 DNA sequence: TGTGCCAGCAGAAGAACTAGCGGGCGAAACACCGGGGAGCTGTTTTTT.

The genes are TRBV28 and TRBJ2-6; 9 nucleotides match TRBD1. The J segment lost 2 bases and the V segment lost 1 base, leaving 6 bases of the junction unmatched. This CDR3 region has 18 residues. CDR1 and CDR2 (germline): MDHEN, SYDVKM. CDR3 DNA: TGTGCCAGCAGTTTATTGGGGACAGGGATCGCTGGGGCCAACGTCCTGACTTTC. Translation: CASSLLGTGIAGANVLTF.

The table lists this clone with a few counts. The CDR3 region is CASSLDPSGETQYF. CDR3 coding DNA: TGTGCCAGCAGCTTAGATCCTAGCGGAGAGACGCAGTATTTT. V is TRBV11-2 and J is TRBJ2-3, with TRBD2 identical over 7 bases. The CDR3 sequence is 14 residues long. The V segment lost 0 bases and the J segment 9 bases; nucleotides outside the gene matches: 6. Germline V gene data show CDR1 as SGHAT and CDR2 as FQNNGV.

This clone was detected only a few times. The rearrangement joins TRBV29-1 to TRBJ2-5; 8 bases are a match to TRBD2. V lost 0 bases to trimming and J lost 4 bases; unmatched junction nucleotides: 10. Germline lookup yields CDR1 SQVTM and CDR2 ANQGSEA. The CDR3 consists of 16 residues. CDR3 sequence reads: CSVEDGTGGGRETQYF. DNA of the CDR3: TGCAGCGTTGAAGATGGGACGGGGGGGGGCCGAGAGACCCAGTACTTC.

This chain connects TRBV10-3 to TRBJ2-7, with D perhaps matching TRBD1 (5 bases). Trimming took off 0 bases at V and 2 bases at J, with 14 bases between the two ends. Germline V gene sequence: CDR1 ENHRY, CDR2 SYGVKD. The CDR3 totals 16 residues. CDR3 sequence (DNA): TGTGCCATCAGTGAGTCGCTAGGGGCCCGTCCCTACGAGCAGTACTTC. It specifies CAISESLGARPYEQYF.

This clone has more than one count but fewer than ten. V usage is TRBV7-2 and J usage is TRBJ1-2; D remains ambiguous. CDR3 size: 13 residues. In germline, CDR1 is SGHTA, CDR2 FQGNSA. The germline V and J ends were trimmed by 3 bases and 4 bases, with 9 bases remaining between them. CDR3 in DNA: TGTGCCAGCAGCTTGGAGGCCGCCTATGGCTACACCTTC. This encodes CASSLEAAYGYTF.

This clone has just a few counts. The gene calls are TRBV29-1 and TRBJ2-7, with 9 bases matching TRBD1. Trimming cost V 6 bases and J 3 bases; bases outside gene matches: 12. Germline V gives CDR1 SQVTM, CDR2 ANQGSEA. The CDR3 totals 15 residues. The DNA of the CDR3 is TGCAGCGTATCTACCGGGACAGGGAATCTCTACGAGCAGTACTTC. Translated: CSVSTGTGNLYEQYF.

This clone was seen many times. The rearrangement uses TRBV29-1 and TRBJ1-2; D unclear. V was cut by 3 bases and J by 2 bases, with 19 bases left in between. CDR3 length: 16 amino acids. Germline V gives CDR1 SQVTM, CDR2 ANQGSEA. CDR3 amino acids: CSVEWMPSSSNYGYTF. DNA for the CDR3: TGCAGCGTTGAGTGGATGCCCAGTAGCTCCAACTATGGCTACACCTTC.

The rearrangement links TRBV7-2 to TRBJ2-7; 8 nucleotides agree with TRBD1. CDR3 length: 14 residues. With V trimmed by 5 bases and J by 0 bases, 3 bases remained unmatched. Germline assignment: CDR1 SGHTA and CDR2 FQGNSA. The CDR3 here is CASSRDRHSYEQYF. The CDR3 coding sequence is TGTGCCAGCAGCCGGGACAGGCACTCCTACGAGCAGTACTTC.

This clone was counted only a few times. The rearrangement joins TRBV30 to TRBJ1-2; 7 positions agree with TRBD1. Germline loops: CDR1 GTSNPN, CDR2 SVGIG (reference sequence). CDR3 length equals 15 residues. Trimming removed 1 base from V and 4 bases from J; junction bases left unmatched: 9. CDR3 residues: CAWSAGGKLGYGYTF. The CDR3 DNA reads as TGTGCCTGGAGTGCAGGGGGGAAACTGGGCTATGGCTACACCTTC. Using reference TRBV30 and TRBJ1-2 for the parts outside the CDR3, the full variable domain is SQTIHQWPATLVQPVGSPLSLECTVEGTSNPNLYWYRQAAGRGLQLLFYSVGIGQISSEVPQNLSASRPQDRQFILSSKKLLLSDSGFYLCAWSAGGKLGYGYTFGSGTRLTVV.

The chain links TRBV5-1 to TRBJ2-5; D possibly corresponds to TRBD2 (5 bases). Trimming shortened V by 2 bases and J by 2 bases, and 10 bases separated the two germline ends. This CDR3 is built from 14 residues. Looked up from germline, CDR1 is SGHRS and CDR2 is YFSETQ. The CDR3 DNA reads as TGCGCCAGCAGCTTTGCAAGCGGACAAGAGACCCAGTACTTC. This translates into CASSFASGQETQYF.

A few counts support this clone. This chain joins TRBV28 and TRBJ2-4; 7 bases align to TRBD1. This CDR3 is built from 21 residues. Germline V CDR1 and CDR2: MDHEN, SYDVKM. The junction had 20 bases not matched to a gene; V was cut back by 3 bases and J by 0 bases. CDR3 residues: CASSFRTGPADQRLAKNIQYF. In DNA form, the CDR3 reads TGTGCCAGCAGTTTCCGGACAGGCCCCGCCGATCAGCGTCTAGCCAAAAACATTCAGTACTTC. Supplemented by reference TRBV28 and TRBJ2-4, the full variable domain reads DVKVTQSSRYLVKRTGEKVFLECVQDMDHENMFWYRQDPGLGLRLIYFSYDVKMKEKGDIPEGYSVSREKKERFSLILESASTNQTSMYLCASSFRTGPADQRLAKNIQYFGAGTRLSVL.

This clone was detected a few times. The chain has TRBV7-9 and TRBJ1-2, with 7 bases lining up with TRBD1. V lost 5 bases to trimming and J lost 2 bases; unmatched junction nucleotides: 2. Germline V gene sequence: CDR1 SEHNR, CDR2 FQNEAQ (reference sequence). The CDR3 length is 13 residues. Here the CDR3 reads CASSMGQNYGYTF. In DNA form, the CDR3 reads TGTGCCAGCAGCATGGGACAGAACTATGGCTACACCTTC.

The V call is TRBV28, the J call TRBJ1-3; no reliable D call. Trimming left V 7 bases short and J 3 bases short, with 16 bases between. The V gene's germline CDR1 is MDHEN and CDR2 SYDVKM. The CDR3 spans 15 residues. CDR3 loop: CASKYDAALGNTIYF. For the CDR3, the DNA is TGTGCCAGCAAATATGATGCGGCCCTTGGAAACACCATATATTTT.

The chain joins TRBV7-2 to TRBJ2-7; TRBD2 might be the D (5 bases). Between the trimmed V and J ends, which lost 7 bases and 0 bases, there was a span of 22 bases. The V gene's germline CDR1 is SGHTA and CDR2 FQGNSA. The CDR3 has 17 amino acids. CDR3 in DNA: TGTGCCAGCATCCCCGCCCTTGGCAGCGGTCCCTCCTACGAGCAGTACTTC. Protein sequence: CASIPALGSGPSYEQYF.

This clone was seen a few times. This chain joins TRBV25-1 and TRBJ1-3; D possibly corresponds to TRBD1 (6 bases). The CDR3 sequence is 14 residues long. V was trimmed by 8 bases and J by 0 bases, leaving 11 bases between them. Germline V CDR1 and CDR2: MGHDK, SYGVNS. In DNA, the CDR3 is TGTGCCAGCGGTCGACAGGACTCTGGAAACACCATATATTTT. Protein product: CASGRQDSGNTIYF.